This T cell receptor beta chain was sequenced during a study of CD8+CD57+ T cells in acquired aplastic anemia. At the level of the study: Yields of DNA that came from sorted CD4+ and CD8+ cells averaged roughly 3.2 ug.

Genomic DNA was employed as the template in profiling TCR beta VDJ and CDR3. One entry per CDR3 protein, called by TCRdb with MiXCR from the reads. The table shows over 200,000 distinct CDR3 sequences, with 61% occurring only once. Trimming at V came to 10 bases and at J to 7 bases, leaving 6 bases not matched to a gene. The CDR3 is 13 amino acids. CDR1 ENHRY and CDR2 SYGVKD come from the germline V gene. This receptor was obtained from a human donor in good health. The chain recombines TRBV10-3 with TRBJ2-7; 14 positions agree with TRBD2. Sequencing was done on a sample of sorted CD4+, CD8+, or CD8+CD57+ T cells (not recorded which) from PBMCs. CDR3 loop: CATGLAGGREQYF. In DNA, the CDR3 is TGTGCCACCGGACTAGCGGGGGGCCGGGAGCAGTACTTC.